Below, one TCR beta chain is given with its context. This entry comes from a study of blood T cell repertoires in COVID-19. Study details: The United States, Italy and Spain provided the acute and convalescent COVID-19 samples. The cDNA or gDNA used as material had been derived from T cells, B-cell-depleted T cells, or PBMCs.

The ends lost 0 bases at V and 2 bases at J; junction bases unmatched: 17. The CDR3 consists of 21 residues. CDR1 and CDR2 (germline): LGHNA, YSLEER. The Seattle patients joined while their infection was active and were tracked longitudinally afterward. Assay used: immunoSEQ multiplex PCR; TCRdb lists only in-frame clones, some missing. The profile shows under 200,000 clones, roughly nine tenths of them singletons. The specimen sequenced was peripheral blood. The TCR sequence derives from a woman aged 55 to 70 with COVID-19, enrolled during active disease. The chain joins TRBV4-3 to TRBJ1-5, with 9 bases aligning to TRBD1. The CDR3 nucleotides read TGCGCCAGCAGCCAAGATTCACTGGGGACAGGGACCTTTGGGGGCAATCAGCCCCAGCATTTT. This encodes CASSQDSLGTGTFGGNQPQHF.